The clone carrying this T cell receptor beta chain was recorded many times. The antigen remains undetermined. CDR3 length: 17 residues. Trimming took off 0 bases at V and 6 bases at J, with 17 bases between the two ends. The germline V gene encodes CDR1 SGHTA and CDR2 FQGNSA. This record comes from a study of T cells after yellow fever vaccination. Study-wide results and caveats: The secondary T-cell response peaked on day 5, not day 15, but was weaker. CD4 and CD8 compartments shared a small share of clonotypes, likely from convergent recombination. Clones that expanded after primary vaccination mostly reappeared after the booster (roughly 95% CD4, approximately 85% CD8).

They built TCR cDNA with 5'RACE template switching, a step that put in a universal primer site and UMIs. TCRdb fed the 5' RACE reads into MiXCR, producing one record per CDR3 protein. This table holds around 300,000 distinct CDR3 sequences, roughly 4% found once. The sequence came from a man aged 18 to 30 who received the YFV17D yellow fever vaccine. The input for sequencing was PBMCs, taken 5 days after the yellow fever booster vaccination. The chain combines TRBV7-2 with TRBJ2-2, with D tentatively TRBD1 or TRBD2 (7 bases each). Here the CDR3 reads CASSLAQGGRAPGELFF. The CDR3, as DNA: TGTGCCAGCAGCTTAGCGCAGGGGGGGCGAGCCCCCGGGGAGCTGTTTTTT.